The rows below give T cell receptor beta chains drawn from one sample of a study of OX40 agonist ivuxolimab in advanced cancers. The table came from immunoSEQ multiplex PCR; TCRdb's copy has only in-frame clones and leaves some out. In the table there are 65,000 to 80,000 clones, 86% of which are singletons. The sequenced sample was CD4+ or CD8+ T cells sorted from blood, obtained in a trial of the OX40 agonist ivuxolimab. These receptors were collected from an adult with an advanced solid tumor such as melanoma, head and neck, liver or kidney cancer. Each CDR3 is given with its conserved first and last residue. A D gene is named only where the DNA matches it firmly. Rows give clone size only sometimes, using once, few, many, or a class for an expanded clone.

j_gene,d_gene,v_gene,abundance,CDR3aa,CDR3nt
TRBJ1-1,NA,TRBV28,few,CASSFPRGEAFF,TGTGCCAGCAGTTTTCCAAGGGGTGAAGCTTTCTTT
TRBJ1-5,NA,TRBV5-1,NA,CASSGGSDQPQHF,TGCGCCAGCAGCGGGGGGTCTGATCAGCCCCAGCATTTT
TRBJ2-1,NA,TRBV9,NA,CASSVGPANEQFF,TGTGCCAGCAGCGTAGGTCCCGCGAATGAGCAGTTCTTC
TRBJ2-3,NA,TRBV6-1,few,CASARTASTDTQYF,TGTGCCAGCGCCCGGACAGCAAGCACAGATACGCAGTATTTT
TRBJ2-6,TRBD1,TRBV10-3,NA,CAISGTGGQQAGANVLTF,TGTGCCATCTCCGGGACAGGGGGACAGCAGGCTGGGGCCAACGTCCTGACTTTC
TRBJ1-1,TRBD1,TRBV4-2,NA,CASSQTGDTEAFF,TGTGCCAGCAGCCAGACAGGGGACACTGAAGCTTTCTTT
TRBJ1-4,NA,TRBV6-6,NA,CASSYAGVQEKLFF,TGTGCCAGCAGTTACGCGGGGGTCCAAGAAAAACTGTTTTTT
TRBJ2-5,NA,TRBV6-1,NA,CASSEGRKETQYF,TGTGCCAGCAGTGAAGGGAGAAAAGAGACCCAGTACTTC
TRBJ2-1,NA,TRBV18,NA,CASRRSGGTGRNEQFF,TGTGCCAGCAGACGGTCGGGGGGGACAGGAAGGAATGAGCAGTTCTTC
TRBJ2-7,NA,TRBV7-9,NA,CASSSQGGGSYEQYF,TGTGCCAGCAGCTCCCAGGGAGGAGGGTCCTACGAGCAGTACTTC
TRBJ1-2,NA,TRBV5-1,NA,CASRGRPLEGGYTF,TGCGCCAGCAGAGGGAGGCCGCTCGAAGGAGGCTACACCTTC
TRBJ2-7,TRBD2,TRBV28,NA,CASSRTSGSGNSYEQYF,TGTGCCAGCAGTCGTACTAGCGGGAGCGGGAACTCCTACGAGCAGTACTTC
TRBJ1-5,NA,TRBV28,once,CAITLHRDLNQPQHF,TGTGCCATCACTCTCCACCGGGATTTAAATCAGCCCCAGCATTTT
TRBJ1-3,NA,TRBV30,NA,CAWSDGSSGNTIYF,TGTGCCTGGTCGGACGGGAGCTCTGGAAACACCATATATTTT
TRBJ1-5,NA,TRBV10-2,NA,CASSVGRGREVNQPQHF,TGCGCCAGCAGTGTCGGTAGGGGCAGGGAAGTTAATCAGCCCCAGCATTTT
TRBJ2-1,NA,TRBV7-3,NA,CASSLTAGLGYNEQFF,TGTGCCAGCAGCTTAACAGCGGGTTTAGGCTACAATGAGCAGTTCTTC
TRBJ2-7,TRBD1,TRBV7-3,NA,CASSRTGRPMSSYEQYF,TGTGCCAGCTCCCGGACAGGGCGGCCTATGAGCTCCTACGAGCAGTACTTC